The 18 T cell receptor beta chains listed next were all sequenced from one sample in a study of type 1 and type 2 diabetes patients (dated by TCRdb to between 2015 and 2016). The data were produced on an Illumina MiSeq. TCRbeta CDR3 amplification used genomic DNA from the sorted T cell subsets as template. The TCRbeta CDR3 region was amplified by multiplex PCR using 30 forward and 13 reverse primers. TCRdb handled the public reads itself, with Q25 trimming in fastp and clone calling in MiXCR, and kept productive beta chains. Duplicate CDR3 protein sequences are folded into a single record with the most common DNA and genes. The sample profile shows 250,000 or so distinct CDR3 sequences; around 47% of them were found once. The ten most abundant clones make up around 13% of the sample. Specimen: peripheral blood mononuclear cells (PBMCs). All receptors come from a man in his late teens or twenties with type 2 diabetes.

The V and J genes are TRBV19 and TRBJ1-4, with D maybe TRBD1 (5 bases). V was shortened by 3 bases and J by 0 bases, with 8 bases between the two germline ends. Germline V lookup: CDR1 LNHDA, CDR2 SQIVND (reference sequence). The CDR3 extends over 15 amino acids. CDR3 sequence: CASSMRRATNEKLFF. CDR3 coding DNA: TGTGCCAGTAGTATGCGCAGGGCAACTAATGAAAAACTGTTTTTT.

Written as DNA, the CDR3 is TGCGCCAGCAGCGCCCTCGGACTAGCGGGAGCACCGAACACCGGGGAGCTGTTTTTT. Translating it yields CASSALGLAGAPNTGELFF. V gene TRBV5-1 combines with J gene TRBJ2-2; TRBD2 agrees at 13 bases. Germline loops: CDR1 SGHRS, CDR2 YFSETQ. The ends lost 4 bases at V and 0 bases at J; junction bases unmatched: 9. The CDR3 consists of 19 residues.

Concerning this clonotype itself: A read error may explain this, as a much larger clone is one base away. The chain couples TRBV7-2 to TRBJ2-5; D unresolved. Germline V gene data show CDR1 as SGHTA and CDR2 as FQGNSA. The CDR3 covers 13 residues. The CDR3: CATSTGVGEAQYF. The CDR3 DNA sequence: TGTGCCACCTCGACTGGTGTCGGAGAGGCCCAGTACTTC.

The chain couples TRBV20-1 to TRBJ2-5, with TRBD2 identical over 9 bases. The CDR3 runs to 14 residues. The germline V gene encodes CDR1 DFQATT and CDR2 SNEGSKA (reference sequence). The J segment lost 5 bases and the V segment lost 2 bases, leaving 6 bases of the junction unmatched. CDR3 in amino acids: CSARTREGWETQYF. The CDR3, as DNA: TGCAGTGCTAGAACGCGGGAGGGCTGGGAGACCCAGTACTTC.

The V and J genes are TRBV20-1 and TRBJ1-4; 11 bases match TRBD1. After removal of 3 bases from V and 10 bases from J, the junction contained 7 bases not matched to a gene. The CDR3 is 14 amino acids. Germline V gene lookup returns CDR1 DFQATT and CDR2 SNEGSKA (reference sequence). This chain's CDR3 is CSASQGQGGRKLFF. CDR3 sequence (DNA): TGCAGTGCTAGTCAGGGACAGGGGGGTAGAAAACTGTTTTTT.

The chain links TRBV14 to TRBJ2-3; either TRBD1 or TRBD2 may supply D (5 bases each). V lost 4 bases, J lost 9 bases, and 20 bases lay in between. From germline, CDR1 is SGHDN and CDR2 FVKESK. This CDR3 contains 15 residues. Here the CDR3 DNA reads TGTGCCAGCAGCCCGGGAAGGGGCCCCACATCAACGCAGTATTTT. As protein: CASSPGRGPTSTQYF. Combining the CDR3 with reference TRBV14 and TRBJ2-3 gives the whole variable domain EAGVTQFPSHSVIEKGQTVTLRCDPISGHDNLYWYRRVMGKEIKFLLHFVKESKQDESGMPNNRFLAERTGGTYSTLKVQPAELEDSGVYFCASSPGRGPTSTQYFGPGTRLTVL.

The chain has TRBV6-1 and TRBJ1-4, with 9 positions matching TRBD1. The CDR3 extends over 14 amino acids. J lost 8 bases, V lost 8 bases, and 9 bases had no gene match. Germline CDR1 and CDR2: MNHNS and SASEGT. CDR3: CASSTGGDWEKLFF. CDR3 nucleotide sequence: TGTGCCAGCTCGACAGGGGGGGATTGGGAAAAACTGTTTTTT.

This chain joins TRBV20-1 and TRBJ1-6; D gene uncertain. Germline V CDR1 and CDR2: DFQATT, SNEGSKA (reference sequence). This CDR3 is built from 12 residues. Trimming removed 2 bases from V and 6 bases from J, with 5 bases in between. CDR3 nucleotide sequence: TGCAGTGCTAGATTAGTTAATTCACCCCTCCACTTT. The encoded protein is CSARLVNSPLHF.

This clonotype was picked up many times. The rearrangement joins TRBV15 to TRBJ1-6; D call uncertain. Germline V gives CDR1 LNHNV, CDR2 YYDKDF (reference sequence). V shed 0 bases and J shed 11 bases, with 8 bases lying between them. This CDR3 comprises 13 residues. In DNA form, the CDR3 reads TGTGCCACCAGCAGAGATAGACGGGCACCCCTCCACTTT. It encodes CATSRDRRAPLHF.

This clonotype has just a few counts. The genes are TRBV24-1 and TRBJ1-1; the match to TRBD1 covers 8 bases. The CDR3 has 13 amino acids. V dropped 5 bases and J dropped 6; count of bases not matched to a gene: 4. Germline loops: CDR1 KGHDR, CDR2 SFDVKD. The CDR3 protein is CATSAGTGPEAFF. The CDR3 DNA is TGTGCCACCAGTGCCGGGACAGGCCCTGAAGCTTTCTTT.

This CDR3 reads CASSSDPLPSDEQFF. The CDR3 region has the DNA TGTGCCAGCAGCTCGGACCCCCTCCCCAGCGATGAGCAGTTCTTC. This chain uses TRBV9 with TRBJ2-1; D unresolved. The CDR3 is 15 amino acids. The germline V gene has CDR1 SGDLS and CDR2 YYNGEE. The ends were cut back, 4 bases at V and 8 bases at J, with 19 bases in the middle.

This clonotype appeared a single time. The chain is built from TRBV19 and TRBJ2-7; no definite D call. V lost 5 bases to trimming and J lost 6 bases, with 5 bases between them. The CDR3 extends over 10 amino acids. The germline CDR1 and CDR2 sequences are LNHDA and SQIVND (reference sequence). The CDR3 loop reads CASSASEQYF. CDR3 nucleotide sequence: TGTGCCAGTAGTGCCTCCGAGCAGTACTTC.

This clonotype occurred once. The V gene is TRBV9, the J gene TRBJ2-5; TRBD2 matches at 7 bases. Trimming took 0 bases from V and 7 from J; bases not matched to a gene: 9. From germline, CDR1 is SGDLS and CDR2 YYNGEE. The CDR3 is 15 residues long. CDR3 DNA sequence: TGTGCCAGCAGCGTAGAAATTAGCGGGTGGGGGACCCAGTACTTC. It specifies CASSVEISGWGTQYF.

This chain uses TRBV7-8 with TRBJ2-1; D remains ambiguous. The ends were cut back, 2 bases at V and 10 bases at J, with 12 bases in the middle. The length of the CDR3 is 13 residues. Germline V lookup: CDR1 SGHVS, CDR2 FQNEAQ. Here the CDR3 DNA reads TGTGCCAGCAGCTTATCCGGAGACCCGGAGCAGTTCTTC. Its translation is CASSLSGDPEQFF.

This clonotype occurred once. CDR3 nucleotide sequence: TGTGCCAGCAGTCTAAGGCCTCGGGCTGGACTGTTTTTT. Translation: CASSLRPRAGLFF. This chain connects TRBV27 to TRBJ1-4, with no clear D. CDR3 length: 13 residues. Trimming removed 5 bases at V and 13 bases at J, with 17 bases between. From germline, CDR1 is MNHEY and CDR2 SMNVEV (reference sequence). The full variable domain, its missing parts supplied by reference TRBV27 and TRBJ1-4, is EAQVTQNPRYLITVTGKKLTVTCSQNMNHEYMSWYRQDPGLGLRQIYYSMNVEVTDKGDVPEGYKVSRKEKRNFPLILESPSPNQTSLYFCASSLRPRAGLFFGSGTQLSVL.

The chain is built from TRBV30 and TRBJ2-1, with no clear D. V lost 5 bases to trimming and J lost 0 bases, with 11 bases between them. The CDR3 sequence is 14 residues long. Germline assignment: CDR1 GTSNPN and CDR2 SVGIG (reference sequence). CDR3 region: CAWEVAYSYNEQFF. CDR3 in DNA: TGTGCCTGGGAAGTAGCTTACTCCTACAATGAGCAGTTCTTC.

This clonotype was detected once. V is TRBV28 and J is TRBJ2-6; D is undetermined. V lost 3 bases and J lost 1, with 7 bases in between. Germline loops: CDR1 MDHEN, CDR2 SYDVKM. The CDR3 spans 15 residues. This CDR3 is CASSFRASGANVLTF. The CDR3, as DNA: TGTGCCAGCAGTTTTAGAGCGTCTGGGGCCAACGTCCTGACTTTC. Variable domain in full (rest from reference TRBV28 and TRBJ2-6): DVKVTQSSRYLVKRTGEKVFLECVQDMDHENMFWYRQDPGLGLRLIYFSYDVKMKEKGDIPEGYSVSREKKERFSLILESASTNQTSMYLCASSFRASGANVLTFGAGSRLTVL.

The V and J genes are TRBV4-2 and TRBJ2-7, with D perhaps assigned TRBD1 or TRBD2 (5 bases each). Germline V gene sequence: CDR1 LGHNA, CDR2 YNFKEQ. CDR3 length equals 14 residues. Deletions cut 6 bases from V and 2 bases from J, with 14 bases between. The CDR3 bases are TGTGCCAGCAGTTTCCGAGGGGCCACCTACGAGCAGTACTTC. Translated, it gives CASSFRGATYEQYF.